There are many counts of the clone carrying this T cell receptor beta chain. No antigen is known for it. These data are taken from a study of regulatory T cells in long-lasting Graves disease. General observations from the study: Sampling was limited to peripheral blood rather than thyroid tissue. Sharing of public clonotypes was greater in persistent patients (around 3,000) than in new patients (around 1,000).

Specified time point: persistent/refractory GD, antithyroid drugs over 5 years with positive TRAb. RNA extracted from PBMCs served as the sequencing template. A blood draw put nine milliliters of peripheral blood into EDTA tubes. Arm-PCR with iRepertoire HTBI primers amplified the CDR3 regions for these TCR beta libraries. In TCRdb, the multiplex PCR reads were re-called with MiXCR into one record per CDR3 protein. Among about 470,000 distinct CDR3 sequences listed, 20% to 25% were seen once. The CDR3 has 13 residues. V was clipped by 4 bases and J by 6 bases; unmatched bases: 5. CDR1 is MNHEY, CDR2 SMNVEV, per germline (reference sequence).

The chain uses TRBV27 and TRBJ2-7, with 8 positions matching TRBD1. The receptor was derived from a female donor with Graves disease. The source was peripheral blood mononuclear cells (PBMCs), collected when the disease was refractory, from a patient treated with antithyroid drugs. This CDR3 reads CASSSRGLTEQYF. CDR3 DNA: TGTGCCAGCAGTTCCAGGGGGCTCACCGAGCAGTACTTC.